This T cell receptor (beta chain) was profiled in a study of T-cell reconstitution after alpha-beta-depleted transplantation in children. Germline V gene sequence: CDR1 SGHAT, CDR2 FQNNGV. V shed 9 bases, J shed 5 bases, and the junction held 9 bases outside the gene matches. The CDR3 runs to 13 residues. Construction of the TCRbeta library involved unique molecular identifiers. MiXCR was run by TCRdb on the PCR reads, yielding one entry per CDR3 protein. The repertoire holds about 610,000 distinct CDR3 sequences, with about 11% as singletons. There are a few counts of this clonotype. The source was PBMCs from the stem cell graft donor, collected from the stem cell graft. This chain links TRBV11-2 with TRBJ2-5; 7 bases fit TRBD1. The sequence was collected from a human donor who donated a stem cell graft to a child with acute myeloid leukemia. The CDR3 reads CASGQGQKETQYF. In nucleotides, the CDR3 is TGTGCCAGTGGGCAGGGACAGAAGGAGACCCAGTACTTC. Full variable domain (remainder filled in from reference TRBV11-2 and TRBJ2-5): EAGVAQSPRYKIIEKRQSVAFWCNPISGHATLYWYQQILGQGPKLLIQFQNNGVVDDSQLPKDRFSAERLKGVDSTLKIQPAKLEDSAVYLCASGQGQKETQYFGPGTRLLVL.